One sample yielded the 28 T cell receptor beta chains listed below, sequenced in a study of cytotoxic CD8 clonotypes in ibrutinib-treated CLL. TCRdb's copy holds only in-frame clones and misses some; the assay was immunoSEQ multiplex PCR. Of roughly 220,000 clones listed, 79% were seen once; the top ten hold about an eighth. Sequencing used PBMCs, obtained after 12 months of ibrutinib treatment. Source of these receptors: a human donor with chronic lymphocytic leukemia.

The chain joins TRBV5-8 to TRBJ2-7; the match to TRBD1 covers 9 bases. This CDR3 is 15 amino acids long. Germline CDR1 is SGHTS and CDR2 is YDEGEE. With V trimmed by 7 bases and J by 1 base, 9 bases remained unmatched. CDR3 coding DNA: TGTGCCAGCCCGAGAGGACAGGGGAATTCCTACGAGCAGTACTTC. This gives the protein CASPRGQGNSYEQYF. The entire variable domain, with the rest obtained from reference TRBV5-8 and TRBJ2-7, is as follows: EAGVTQSPTHLIKTRGQQATLRCSPISGHTSVYWYQQALGLGLQFLLWYDEGEERNRGNFPPRFSGRQFPNYSSELNVNALELEDSALYLCASPRGQGNSYEQYFGPGTRLTVT.

This chain links TRBV11-3 with TRBJ2-3; D is undetermined. The CDR3 is 14 amino acids. The V gene lost 1 base and the J gene lost 5 bases, with 10 bases spanning the gap. The germline gives CDR1 SGHNT, CDR2 YENEEA. The CDR3 reads CASSLGQYEDTQYF. DNA of the CDR3: TGTGCCAGCAGCTTAGGCCAGTACGAAGATACGCAGTATTTT. Supplemented by reference TRBV11-3 and TRBJ2-3, the full variable domain reads EAGVVQSPRYKIIEKKQPVAFWCNPISGHNTLYWYLQNLGQGPELLIRYENEEAVDDSQLPKDRFSAERLKGVDSTLKIQPAELGDSAVYLCASSLGQYEDTQYFGPGTRLTVL.

The J gene is TRBJ1-2, the V gene TRBV6-5; the D is unclear. The germline V and J ends were trimmed by 2 bases and 2 bases, with 6 bases remaining between them. The CDR3 has 13 residues. Germline CDR1 and CDR2: MNHEY and SVGAGI. DNA of the CDR3: TGTGCCAGCAGTTACACGGACAACTATGGCTACACCTTC. Amino acids: CASSYTDNYGYTF.

This clone was detected once. The J gene is TRBJ2-7, the V gene TRBV6-5; perhaps TRBD2 as D (6 bases). Deletions cut 0 bases from V and 2 bases from J, with 14 bases between. Germline V gene lookup returns CDR1 MNHEY and CDR2 SVGAGI. The CDR3 is 16 amino acids. CDR3 nucleotide sequence: TGTGCCAGCAGTTACTCGACTAGATTTCTGCCCTACGAGCAGTACTTC. Translating it yields CASSYSTRFLPYEQYF.

This sequence joins TRBV30 and TRBJ2-3; D is unresolved. Germline values: CDR1 GTSNPN, CDR2 SVGIG (reference sequence). This CDR3 has 12 residues. Deletions cut 2 bases from V and 1 base from J, with 4 bases between. CDR3 sequence: CAWSSGTDTQYF. DNA for the CDR3: TGTGCCTGGAGTAGTGGCACAGATACGCAGTATTTT.

The chain couples TRBV30 to TRBJ2-2; D call uncertain. Germline CDR1 reads GTSNPN; CDR2 reads SVGIG (reference sequence). V lost 1 base to trimming and J lost 7 bases, with 13 bases between them. The CDR3 spans 14 residues. The CDR3 protein is CAWSGRLGDGELFF. Here the CDR3 DNA reads TGTGCCTGGAGTGGGAGATTAGGCGACGGGGAGCTGTTTTTT.

The chain recombines TRBV2 with TRBJ1-5; D might be TRBD1 (5 bases). Germline V gives CDR1 SNHLY, CDR2 FYNNEI. The CDR3 covers 14 residues. With 4 bases removed from V and 5 bases from J, the gap between germline ends came to 12 bases. The CDR3 here is CASSADSHDQPQHF. CDR3 DNA: TGTGCCAGCAGTGCCGACAGCCATGATCAGCCCCAGCATTTT.

The chain has TRBV6-1 and TRBJ2-3, with 7 bases that match TRBD1. The CDR3 spans 15 residues. Trimming cost V 1 base and J 6 bases; bases outside gene matches: 7. Germline V CDR1 and CDR2: MNHNS, SASEGT. CDR3: CASSEVSTGRDTQYF. DNA of the CDR3: TGTGCCAGCAGTGAAGTTTCGACAGGGCGGGATACGCAGTATTTT.

The chain combines TRBV9 with TRBJ2-1; 7 bases line up with TRBD2. This CDR3 has 15 residues. Germline values: CDR1 SGDLS, CDR2 YYNGEE. V shed 0 bases, J shed 5 bases, and the junction held 5 bases outside the gene matches. The CDR3 DNA follows: TGTGCCAGCAGCGTAGTGTCTAGCGGACACAATGAGCAGTTCTTC. Translation: CASSVVSSGHNEQFF. The variable domain in full, with the rest retrieved from reference TRBV9 and TRBJ2-1, is DSGVTQTPKHLITATGQRVTLRCSPRSGDLSVYWYQQSLDQGLQFLIQYYNGEERAKGNILERFSAQQFPDLHSELNLSSLELGDSALYFCASSVVSSGHNEQFFGPGTRLTVL.

The rearrangement links TRBV5-5 to TRBJ1-2; 7 positions match TRBD1. V lost 1 base, J lost 8 bases, and 11 bases stayed unmatched. The CDR3 length is 15 residues. From germline, CDR1 is SGHKS and CDR2 YYEKEE (reference sequence). The CDR3 is CASSLWTGWDSGYTF. The CDR3 DNA reads as TGTGCCAGCAGCTTGTGGACAGGTTGGGATAGCGGCTACACCTTC.

The rearrangement uses TRBV25-1 and TRBJ1-2; 7 nucleotides line up with TRBD1. The CDR3 extends over 15 amino acids. Germline V gene lookup returns CDR1 MGHDK and CDR2 SYGVNS. Trimming cost V 2 bases and J 0 bases; bases outside gene matches: 3. The CDR3 loop is CASSEPGTANYGYTF. Here the CDR3 DNA reads TGTGCCAGCAGTGAACCCGGGACAGCTAACTATGGCTACACCTTC.

The rearrangement uses TRBV19 and TRBJ1-1, with D perhaps TRBD1 (5 bases). Germline CDR1 reads LNHDA; CDR2 reads SQIVND (reference sequence). V lost 1 base to trimming and J lost 3 bases, with 9 bases between them. The CDR3 is 14 residues long. Here the CDR3 DNA reads TGTGCCAGTAGTATAGGCTTAGGGGACACTGAAGCTTTCTTT. It specifies CASSIGLGDTEAFF. Based on the CDR3 plus reference TRBV19 and TRBJ1-1, the full variable domain is DGGITQSPKYLFRKEGQNVTLSCEQNLNHDAMYWYRQDPGQGLRLIYYSQIVNDFQKGDIAEGYSVSREKKESFPLTVTSAQKNPTAFYLCASSIGLGDTEAFFGQGTRLTVV.

The V call is TRBV2, the J call TRBJ2-7, with TRBD1 matching 11 bases. Germline-derived CDR1 and CDR2 are SNHLY and FYNNEI. The trim removed 7 bases at V and 1 base at J, leaving 9 bases unmatched. The CDR3 totals 16 residues. DNA for the CDR3: TGTGCCAGCACCGTCAGGGACAGGGGGTTGTCCTACGAGCAGTACTTC. Translating gives CASTVRDRGLSYEQYF.

The chain couples TRBV18 to TRBJ2-7, with D perhaps matching TRBD1 (6 bases). There are 14 residues in the CDR3. The V and J ends lost 3 bases and 3 bases respectively, with 12 bases between them. Germline assignment: CDR1 KGHSH and CDR2 LQKENI. The CDR3 nucleotides are TGTGCCAGCTCACCTCCTGGGACACGCTACGAGCAGTACTTC. Translation gives CASSPPGTRYEQYF.

V is TRBV5-1 and J is TRBJ2-3; D uncertain. Trimming removed 3 bases from V and 4 bases from J, with 12 bases in between. The CDR3 spans 14 residues. Germline CDR1 is SGHRS and CDR2 is YFSETQ. CDR3 amino acids: CASSSSDGSDTQYF. The DNA of the CDR3 is TGCGCCAGCAGCTCCTCGGACGGGTCAGATACGCAGTATTTT.

This clone was seen only once. The J gene is TRBJ2-7, the V gene TRBV10-3, with 7 bases that match TRBD1. The V gene's germline CDR1 is ENHRY and CDR2 SYGVKD. The J segment lost 0 bases and the V segment lost 6 bases, leaving 5 bases of the junction unmatched. The CDR3 is 14 amino acids. The CDR3 coding sequence is TGTGCCATCAGCGGGACAGAGCACTCCTACGAGCAGTACTTC. The encoded protein is CAISGTEHSYEQYF.

J is TRBJ2-1 and V is TRBV10-1; possibly TRBD2 for D (5 bases). This CDR3 has 13 residues. CDR1 WNHNN and CDR2 SYGVQD come from the germline V gene (reference sequence). Trimming pared 3 bases from V and 8 bases from J, leaving 11 bases between. In DNA, the CDR3 is TGCGCCAGCAGTGACCTAGCTTGGGATGAGCAGTTCTTC. Its translation is CASSDLAWDEQFF.

V is TRBV19 and J is TRBJ1-5; D is possibly TRBD1 (5 bases). There are 14 residues in the CDR3. V was clipped by 5 bases and J by 11 bases, with 19 bases between them. Per germline, CDR1 LNHDA and CDR2 SQIVND (reference sequence). The DNA of the CDR3 is TGTGCCAGTAGTCCCTATTCCGGGACGACGACCCAGCATTTT. Translating gives CASSPYSGTTTQHF.

This chain joins TRBV27 and TRBJ2-3; a weak D match, TRBD2 (6 bases). Trimming cost V 6 bases and J 7 bases, with 35 bases left between them. Germline V gives CDR1 MNHEY, CDR2 SMNVEV (reference sequence). The CDR3 consists of 20 residues. CDR3 coding DNA: TGTGCCAGCAGAGGGGCGAGGTGGCACCCGCTCCCCGGAGGGCCTCATACGCAGTATTTT. Protein: CASRGARWHPLPGGPHTQYF.

The chain has TRBV6-5 and TRBJ1-1, with D unresolved. The CDR3 runs 14 residues. The V and J ends lost 6 bases and 5 bases respectively, with 16 bases between them. Germline V lookup: CDR1 MNHEY, CDR2 SVGAGI. The CDR3 DNA reads TGTGCCAGCAGAAACGTAGTGGGCGGGACTGAAGCTTTCTTT. It translates to CASRNVVGGTEAFF.

The V gene is TRBV29-1, the J gene TRBJ1-2; tentatively, D is TRBD1 (5 bases). This CDR3 is built from 13 residues. Trimming shortened V by 1 base and J by 8 bases, and 14 bases separated the two germline ends. CDR1 and CDR2 (germline): SQVTM, ANQGSEA. The CDR3: CSVEVATGAGYTF. For the CDR3, the DNA is TGCAGCGTTGAAGTAGCCACCGGGGCCGGCTACACCTTC. Full variable domain (missing parts from reference TRBV29-1 and TRBJ1-2): SAVISQKPSRDICQRGTSLTIQCQVDSQVTMMFWYRQQPGQSLTLIATANQGSEATYESGFVIDKFPISRPNLTFSTLTVSNMSPEDSSIYLCSVEVATGAGYTFGSGTRLTVV.

J is TRBJ2-3 and V is TRBV27, with unresolved D. Deletions cut 6 bases from V and 2 bases from J, with 12 bases between. CDR1 MNHEY and CDR2 SMNVEV come from the germline V gene (reference sequence). The CDR3 contains 14 residues. The CDR3 spells CASSRSGYTDTQYF. The CDR3 region has the DNA TGTGCCAGCAGCCGGAGTGGATACACAGATACGCAGTATTTT.

This chain links TRBV2 with TRBJ1-1; TRBD1 is a possible D gene (6 bases). CDR1 is SNHLY and CDR2 is FYNNEI in the germline V gene. With 8 bases removed from V and 5 bases from J, the gap between germline ends came to 27 bases. The CDR3 consists of 17 residues. The CDR3 sequence is CASAFSEGGHLRTEAFF. The DNA for the CDR3 is TGTGCCAGCGCCTTCTCGGAAGGGGGACACCTTAGGACTGAAGCTTTCTTT.

As to this clone: Compared with germline, one end of the junction differs, possibly owing to a read error. The gene calls are TRBV7-7 and TRBJ2-5; D is perhaps TRBD1 (5 bases). CDR3 length: 14 residues. CDR1 is SSHAT, CDR2 FNYEAQ, per germline (reference sequence). DNA of the CDR3: TGTGCTAGCAGCCCCCAGGGTCGTTGGGGGACCCAGTACTTC. Protein product: CASSPQGRWGTQYF.

The rearrangement joins TRBV29-1 to TRBJ2-5; D gene ambiguous. Trimming cost V 5 bases and J 1 base, with 8 bases left between them. CDR1 is SQVTM and CDR2 is ANQGSEA in the germline V gene. The CDR3 is 12 residues long. In nucleotides, the CDR3 is TGCAGCGTTCGAGTCTCCCAAGAGACCCAGTACTTC. Its translation is CSVRVSQETQYF.

For the CDR3, the DNA is TGTGCCAGCAGCCACGGGTACCCTTATTCACCCCTCCACTTT. Translation gives CASSHGYPYSPLHF. The rearrangement uses TRBV7-2 and TRBJ1-6; D call uncertain. V was shortened by 5 bases and J by 8 bases, with 13 bases between the two germline ends. The CDR3 spans 14 residues. From germline, CDR1 is SGHTA and CDR2 FQGNSA.

The chain couples TRBV27 to TRBJ1-1; 7 nucleotides line up with TRBD1. Germline V gives CDR1 MNHEY, CDR2 SMNVEV (reference sequence). With 6 bases clipped from V and 2 bases from J, the junction kept 6 bases outside the gene matches. This CDR3 is 14 amino acids long. The CDR3 DNA follows: TGTGCCAGCAGGTGGGACAGCAGAAACACTGAAGCTTTCTTT. Residues: CASRWDSRNTEAFF.

The chain is built from TRBV27 and TRBJ1-2; D is perhaps TRBD1 (5 bases). CDR1 is MNHEY and CDR2 is SMNVEV in the germline V gene (reference sequence). Trimming cost V 4 bases and J 5 bases, with 14 bases left between them. The CDR3 is made up of 14 amino acids. CDR3 nucleotides: TGTGCCAGCAGTTCCGGGGGAGACCGGTATGGCTACACCTTC. It codes for CASSSGGDRYGYTF.